The text below deals with one TCR beta chain. The data are from a study of blood T cell repertoires in COVID-19. The wider study: Sites in the United States, Italy and Spain provided acute and convalescent COVID-19 samples. PBMCs, B-cell-depleted T cells, or T cells provided the cDNA or gDNA that made up the material.

Original processing methods: Estimated nucleated cell counts came from reference gene primer amplification. Only in-frame clones appear in the TCRdb table, and some are missing; sequencing was by immunoSEQ multiplex PCR. Clonal size and the V and J genes are those of that table, whereas D and trimming came from the DNA. The data hold about 170,000 clones, with about four fifths observed a single time. The sequenced material came from peripheral blood. This receptor was obtained from a woman aged 80 or over with acute or convalescent COVID-19.

DNA for the CDR3: TGTGCCAGCAGCCGTGACATTAACTATGGCTACACCTTC. Amino acid sequence: CASSRDINYGYTF. The chain uses TRBV27 and TRBJ1-2; D gene ambiguous. Trimming took off 6 bases at V and 1 base at J, with 9 bases between the two ends. This CDR3 comprises 13 residues. The V gene's germline CDR1 is MNHEY and CDR2 SMNVEV (reference sequence).